Listed here is a single T cell receptor beta chain. Recruited during active infection, patients (from Seattle) were subsequently followed longitudinally. The data belong to a study of blood T cell repertoires in COVID-19. Study-level information: Sources were T cells, B-cell-depleted T cells, or PBMCs; the material itself was cDNA or gDNA.

How the authors handled the data: It was from reference gene primer amplification that nucleated cell counts were estimated. Sequencing used immunoSEQ multiplex PCR; TCRdb keeps in-frame clones, though not all of them. V, J and clone size derive from that table, while D and trimming were established from the DNA sequence. The sample has 150,000 to 200,000 clones, 84% seen once. The CDR3 loop spans 15 amino acids. V lost 3 bases, J lost 4 bases, and 5 bases stayed unmatched. Per the germline V gene, CDR1 is MDHEN and CDR2 is SYDVKM. The sample consisted of peripheral blood. The gene calls are TRBV28 and TRBJ1-3, with TRBD1 matching 8 bases. This TCR derives from an older woman with COVID-19, enrolled during active disease. As DNA, the CDR3 is TGTGCCAGCAGTTTGGGGACAGGATCCGGAAACACCATATATTTT. Amino acid sequence: CASSLGTGSGNTIYF. The full variable domain, its missing parts supplied by reference TRBV28 and TRBJ1-3, is DVKVTQSSRYLVKRTGEKVFLECVQDMDHENMFWYRQDPGLGLRLIYFSYDVKMKEKGDIPEGYSVSREKKERFSLILESASTNQTSMYLCASSLGTGSGNTIYFGEGSWLTVV.